This T cell receptor (beta chain) was identified during a study of spatial heterogeneity in lung cancer. Study-wide results and caveats: Compared with follow-up, resection was when ubiquitous expanded tumor TCRs appeared in blood more.

By share, this clonotype counts as medium-sized (0.01 to 0.1%). Its antigen is undetermined. With the library built for alpha chains, this beta chain is off target and its frequency is not meaningful. Sample time point: sample taken at primary tumor resection. Whole RNA from tumor, nontumor lung or frozen PBMC was sequenced unsorted. Using its own MiXCR run on the 5' RACE reads, TCRdb lists one record per CDR3 protein. The sample includes 9,000 to 13,000 distinct CDR3 sequences, roughly 6.2% of them seen just once. This CDR3 is 13 amino acids long. The V gene lost 0 bases and the J gene lost 9 bases, with 10 bases spanning the gap. The germline V gene has CDR1 SGDLS and CDR2 YYNGEE.

This TCR derives from a male donor with early-stage non-small cell lung cancer. V and J are TRBV9 and TRBJ2-1, with no clear D. The material sequenced was PBMCs, taken at surgery. The CDR3 loop reads CASSVDMWGEQFF. The CDR3 DNA is TGTGCCAGCAGCGTAGATATGTGGGGTGAGCAGTTCTTC.